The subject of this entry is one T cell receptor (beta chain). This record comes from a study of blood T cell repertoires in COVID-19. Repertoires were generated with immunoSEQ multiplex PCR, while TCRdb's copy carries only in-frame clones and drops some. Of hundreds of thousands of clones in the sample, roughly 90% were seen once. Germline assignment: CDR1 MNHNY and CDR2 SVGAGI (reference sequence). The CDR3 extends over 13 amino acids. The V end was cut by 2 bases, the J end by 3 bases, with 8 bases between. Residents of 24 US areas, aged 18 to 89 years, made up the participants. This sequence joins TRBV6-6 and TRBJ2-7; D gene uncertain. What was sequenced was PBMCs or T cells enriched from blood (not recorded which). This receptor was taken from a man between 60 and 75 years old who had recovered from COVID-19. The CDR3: CASSYAVHYEQYF. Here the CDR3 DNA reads TGTGCCAGCAGTTACGCAGTACACTACGAGCAGTACTTC.